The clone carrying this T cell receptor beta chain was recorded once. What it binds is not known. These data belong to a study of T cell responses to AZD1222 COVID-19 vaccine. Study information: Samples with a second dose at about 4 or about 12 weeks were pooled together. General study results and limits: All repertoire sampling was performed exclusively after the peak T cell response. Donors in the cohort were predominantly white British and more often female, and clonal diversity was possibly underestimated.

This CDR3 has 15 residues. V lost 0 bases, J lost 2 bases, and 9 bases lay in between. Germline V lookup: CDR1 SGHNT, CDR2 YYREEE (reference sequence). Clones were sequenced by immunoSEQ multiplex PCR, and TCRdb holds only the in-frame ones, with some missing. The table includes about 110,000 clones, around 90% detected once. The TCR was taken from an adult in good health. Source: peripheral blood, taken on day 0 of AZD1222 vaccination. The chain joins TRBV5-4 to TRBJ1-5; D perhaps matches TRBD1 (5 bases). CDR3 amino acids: CASSLAGAGNQPQHF. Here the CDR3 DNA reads TGTGCCAGCAGCTTGGCTGGGGCGGGCAATCAGCCCCAGCATTTT.